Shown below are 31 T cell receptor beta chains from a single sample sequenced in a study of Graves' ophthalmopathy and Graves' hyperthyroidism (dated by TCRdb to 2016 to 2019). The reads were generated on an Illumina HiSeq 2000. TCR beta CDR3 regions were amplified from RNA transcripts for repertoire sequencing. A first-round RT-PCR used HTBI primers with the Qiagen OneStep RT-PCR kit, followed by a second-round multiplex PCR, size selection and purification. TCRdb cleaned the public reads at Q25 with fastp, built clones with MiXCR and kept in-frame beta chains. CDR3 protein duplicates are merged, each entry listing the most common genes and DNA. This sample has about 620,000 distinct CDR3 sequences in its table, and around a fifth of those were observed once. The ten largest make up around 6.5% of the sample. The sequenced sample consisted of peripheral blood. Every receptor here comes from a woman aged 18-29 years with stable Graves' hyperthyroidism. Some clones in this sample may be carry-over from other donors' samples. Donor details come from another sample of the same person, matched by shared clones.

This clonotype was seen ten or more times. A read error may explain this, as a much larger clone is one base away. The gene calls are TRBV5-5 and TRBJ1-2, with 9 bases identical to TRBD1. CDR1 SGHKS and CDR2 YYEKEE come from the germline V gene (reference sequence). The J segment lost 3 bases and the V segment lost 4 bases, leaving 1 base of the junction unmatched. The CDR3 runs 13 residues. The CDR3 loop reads CASSGTGHYGYTF. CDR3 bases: TGTGCCAGCAGCGGGACAGGGCACTATGGCTACACCTTC.

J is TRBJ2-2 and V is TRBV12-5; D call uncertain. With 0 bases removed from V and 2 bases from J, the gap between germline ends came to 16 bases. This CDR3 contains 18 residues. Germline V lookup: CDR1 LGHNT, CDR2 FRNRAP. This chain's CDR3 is CASGLVVTLRGNTGELFF. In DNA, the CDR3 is TGTGCTAGTGGTTTGGTCGTCACACTACGCGGCAACACCGGGGAGCTGTTTTTT.

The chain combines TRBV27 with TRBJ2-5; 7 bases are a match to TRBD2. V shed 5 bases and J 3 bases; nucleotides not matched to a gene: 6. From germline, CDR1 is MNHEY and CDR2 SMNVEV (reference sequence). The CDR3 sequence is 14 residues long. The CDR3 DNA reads TGTGCCAGCAGTACCACCCGGGAGGAAGAGACCCAGTACTTC. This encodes CASSTTREEETQYF.

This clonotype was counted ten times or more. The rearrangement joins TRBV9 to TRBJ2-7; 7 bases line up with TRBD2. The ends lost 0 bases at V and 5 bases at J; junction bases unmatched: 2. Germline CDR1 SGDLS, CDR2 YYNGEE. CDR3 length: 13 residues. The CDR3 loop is CASSVGTRDEQYF. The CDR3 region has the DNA TGTGCCAGCAGCGTAGGGACTAGAGACGAGCAGTACTTC.

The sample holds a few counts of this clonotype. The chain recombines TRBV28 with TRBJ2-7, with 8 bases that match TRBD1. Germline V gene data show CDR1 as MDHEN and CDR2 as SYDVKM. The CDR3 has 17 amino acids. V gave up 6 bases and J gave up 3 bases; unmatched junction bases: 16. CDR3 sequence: CASRRIRTGRSFYEQYF. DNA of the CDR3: TGTGCCAGCAGAAGAATCAGGACAGGGCGTTCTTTCTACGAGCAGTACTTC. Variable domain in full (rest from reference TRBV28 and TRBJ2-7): DVKVTQSSRYLVKRTGEKVFLECVQDMDHENMFWYRQDPGLGLRLIYFSYDVKMKEKGDIPEGYSVSREKKERFSLILESASTNQTSMYLCASRRIRTGRSFYEQYFGPGTRLTVT.

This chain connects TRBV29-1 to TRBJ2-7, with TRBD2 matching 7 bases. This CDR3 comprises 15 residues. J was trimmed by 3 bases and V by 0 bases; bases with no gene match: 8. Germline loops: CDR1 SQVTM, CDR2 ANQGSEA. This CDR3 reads CSVEESGTTNYEQYF. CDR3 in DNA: TGCAGCGTTGAAGAATCCGGGACTACCAACTACGAGCAGTACTTC.

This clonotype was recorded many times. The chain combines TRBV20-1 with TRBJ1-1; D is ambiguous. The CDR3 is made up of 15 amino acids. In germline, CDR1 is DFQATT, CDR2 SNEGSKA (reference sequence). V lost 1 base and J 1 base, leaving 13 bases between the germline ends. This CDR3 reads CSARGMERPNTEAFF. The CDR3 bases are TGCAGTGCTAGAGGGATGGAAAGGCCGAACACTGAAGCTTTCTTT.

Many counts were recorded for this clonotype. The CDR3 bases are TGTGCCTGGACCCGGACAGGGTTCGAGACCCAGTACTTC. It translates to CAWTRTGFETQYF. The gene calls are TRBV30 and TRBJ2-5; 8 bases are shared with TRBD1. This CDR3 has 13 amino acids. Trimming removed 4 bases from V and 5 bases from J; junction bases left unmatched: 6. CDR1 GTSNPN and CDR2 SVGIG come from the germline V gene (reference sequence). The complete variable domain, with remaining parts taken from reference TRBV30 and TRBJ2-5, reads SQTIHQWPATLVQPVGSPLSLECTVEGTSNPNLYWYRQAAGRGLQLLFYSVGIGQISSEVPQNLSASRPQDRQFILSSKKLLLSDSGFYLCAWTRTGFETQYFGPGTRLLVL.

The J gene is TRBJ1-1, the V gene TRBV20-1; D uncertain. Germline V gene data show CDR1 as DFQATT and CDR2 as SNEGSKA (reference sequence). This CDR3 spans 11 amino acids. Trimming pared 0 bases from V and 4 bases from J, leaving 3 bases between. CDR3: CSAREATEAFF. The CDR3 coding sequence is TGCAGTGCTAGAGAGGCCACTGAAGCTTTCTTT.

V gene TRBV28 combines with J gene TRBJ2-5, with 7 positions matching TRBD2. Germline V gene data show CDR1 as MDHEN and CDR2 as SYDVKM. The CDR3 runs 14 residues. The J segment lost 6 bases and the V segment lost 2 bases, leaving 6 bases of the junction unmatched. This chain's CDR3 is CASSLPGRAKTQYF. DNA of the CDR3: TGTGCCAGCAGTTTACCAGGGAGGGCGAAGACCCAGTACTTC.

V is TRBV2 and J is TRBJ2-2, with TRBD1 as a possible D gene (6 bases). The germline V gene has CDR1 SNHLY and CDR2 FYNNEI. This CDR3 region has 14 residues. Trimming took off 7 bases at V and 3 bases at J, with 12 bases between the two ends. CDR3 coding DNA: TGTGCCAGCACGATACAGGGTTACACCGGGGAGCTGTTTTTT. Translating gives CASTIQGYTGELFF.

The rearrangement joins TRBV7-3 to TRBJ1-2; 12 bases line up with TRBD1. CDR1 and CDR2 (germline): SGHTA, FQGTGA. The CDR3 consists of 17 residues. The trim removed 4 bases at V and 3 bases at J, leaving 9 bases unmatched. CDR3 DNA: TGTGCCAGCAGCTCGCGCCCAGGGACAGGGGGCCACTATGGCTACACCTTC. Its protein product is CASSSRPGTGGHYGYTF.

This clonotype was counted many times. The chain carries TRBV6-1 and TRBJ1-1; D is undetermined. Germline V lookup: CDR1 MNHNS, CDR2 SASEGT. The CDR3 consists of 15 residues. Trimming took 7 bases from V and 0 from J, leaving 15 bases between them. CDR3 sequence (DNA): TGTGCCAGCACCTATGGAGAGGTTATGAACACTGAAGCTTTCTTT. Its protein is CASTYGEVMNTEAFF.

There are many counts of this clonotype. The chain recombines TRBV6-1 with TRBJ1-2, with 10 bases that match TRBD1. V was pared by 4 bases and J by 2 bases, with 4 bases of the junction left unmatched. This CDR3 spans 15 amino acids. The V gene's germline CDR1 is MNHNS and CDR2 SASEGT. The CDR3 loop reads CASSGRTGGNYGYTF. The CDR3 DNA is TGTGCCAGCAGTGGACGGACAGGGGGGAACTATGGCTACACCTTC.

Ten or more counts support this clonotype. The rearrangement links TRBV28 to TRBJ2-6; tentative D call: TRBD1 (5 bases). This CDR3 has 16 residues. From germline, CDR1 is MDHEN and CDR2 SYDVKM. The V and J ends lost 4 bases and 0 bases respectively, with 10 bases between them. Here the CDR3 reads CASSSYRLSGANVLTF. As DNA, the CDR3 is TGTGCCAGCAGTTCGTACAGGCTCTCTGGGGCCAACGTCCTGACTTTC.

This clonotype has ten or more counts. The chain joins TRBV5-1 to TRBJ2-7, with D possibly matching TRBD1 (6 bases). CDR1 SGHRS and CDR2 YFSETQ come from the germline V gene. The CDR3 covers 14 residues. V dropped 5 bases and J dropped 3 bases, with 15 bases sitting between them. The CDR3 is CASRSGGEIYEQYF. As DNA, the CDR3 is TGCGCCAGCAGAAGTGGGGGCGAGATCTACGAGCAGTACTTC. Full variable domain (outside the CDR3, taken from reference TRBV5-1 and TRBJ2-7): KAGVTQTPRYLIKTRGQQVTLSCSPISGHRSVSWYQQTPGQGLQFLFEYFSETQRNKGNFPGRFSGRQFSNSRSEMNVSTLELGDSALYLCASRSGGEIYEQYFGPGTRLTVT.

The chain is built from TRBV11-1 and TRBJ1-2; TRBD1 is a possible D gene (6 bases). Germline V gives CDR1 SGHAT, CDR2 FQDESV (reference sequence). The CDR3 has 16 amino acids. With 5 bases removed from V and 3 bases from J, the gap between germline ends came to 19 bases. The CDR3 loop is CASSPRGGGFDYGYTF. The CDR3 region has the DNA TGTGCCAGCAGCCCCCGGGGGGGGGGCTTCGACTATGGCTACACCTTC.

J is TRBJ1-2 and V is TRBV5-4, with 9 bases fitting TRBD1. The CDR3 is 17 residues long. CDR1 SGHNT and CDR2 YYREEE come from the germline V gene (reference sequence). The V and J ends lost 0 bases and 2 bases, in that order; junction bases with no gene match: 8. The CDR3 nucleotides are TGTGCCAGCAGCTTGGGTGGCGGGACAGGGTGGAACTATGGCTACACCTTC. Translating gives CASSLGGGTGWNYGYTF.

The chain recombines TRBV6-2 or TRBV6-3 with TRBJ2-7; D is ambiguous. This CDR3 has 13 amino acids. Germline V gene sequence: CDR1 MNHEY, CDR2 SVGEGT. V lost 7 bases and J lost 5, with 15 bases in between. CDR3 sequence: CASTDWGIHEQYF. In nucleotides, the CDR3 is TGTGCCAGCACCGACTGGGGTATCCACGAGCAGTACTTC.

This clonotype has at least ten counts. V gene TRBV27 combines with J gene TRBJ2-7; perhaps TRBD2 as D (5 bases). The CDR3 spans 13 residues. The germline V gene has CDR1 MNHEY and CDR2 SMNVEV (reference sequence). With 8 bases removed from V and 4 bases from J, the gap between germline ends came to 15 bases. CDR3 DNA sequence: TGTGCCAGCGGAGATAGCGCCACTTACGAGCAGTACTTC. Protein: CASGDSATYEQYF.

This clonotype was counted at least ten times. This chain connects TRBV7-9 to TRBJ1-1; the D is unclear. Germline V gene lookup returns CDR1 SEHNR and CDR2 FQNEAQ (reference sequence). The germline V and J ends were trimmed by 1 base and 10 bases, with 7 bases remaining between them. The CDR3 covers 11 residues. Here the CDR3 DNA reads TGTGCCAGCAGCTTAGGGGTCGGAGCTTTCTTT. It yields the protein CASSLGVGAFF.

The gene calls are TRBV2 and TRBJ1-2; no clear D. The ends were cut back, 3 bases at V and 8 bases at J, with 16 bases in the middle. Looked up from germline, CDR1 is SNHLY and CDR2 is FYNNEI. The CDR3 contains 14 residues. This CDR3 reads CASSDTILPRGYTF. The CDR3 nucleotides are TGTGCCAGCAGTGACACAATACTTCCTAGGGGCTACACCTTC.

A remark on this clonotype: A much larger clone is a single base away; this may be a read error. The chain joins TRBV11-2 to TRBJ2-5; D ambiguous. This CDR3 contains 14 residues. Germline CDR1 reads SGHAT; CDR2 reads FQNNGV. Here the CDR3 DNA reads TGTGCCAGCAGCTTAGATCCGGCCCAAGAGACCCAGGACTTC. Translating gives CASSLDPAQETQDF.

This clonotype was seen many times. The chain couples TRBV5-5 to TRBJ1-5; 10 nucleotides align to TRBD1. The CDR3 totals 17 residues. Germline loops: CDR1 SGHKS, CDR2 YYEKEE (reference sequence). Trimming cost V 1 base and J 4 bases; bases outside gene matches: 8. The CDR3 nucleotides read TGTGCCAGCAGCTTGTGGGGAGGGGGACAGGGGAATCAGCCCCAGCATTTT. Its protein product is CASSLWGGGQGNQPQHF.

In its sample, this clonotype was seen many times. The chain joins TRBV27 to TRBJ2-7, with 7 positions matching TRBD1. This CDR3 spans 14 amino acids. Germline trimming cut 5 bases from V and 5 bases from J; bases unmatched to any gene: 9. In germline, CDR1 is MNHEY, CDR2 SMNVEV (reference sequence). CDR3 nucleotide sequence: TGTGCCAGCAGTCCAGGGGACAGCCTCCACGAGCAGTACTTC. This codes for CASSPGDSLHEQYF.

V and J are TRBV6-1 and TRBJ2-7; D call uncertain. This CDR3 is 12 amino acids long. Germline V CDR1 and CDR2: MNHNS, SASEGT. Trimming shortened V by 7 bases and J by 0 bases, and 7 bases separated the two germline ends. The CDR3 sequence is CASTTGSYEQYF. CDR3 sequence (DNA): TGTGCCAGCACGACGGGCTCCTACGAGCAGTACTTC.

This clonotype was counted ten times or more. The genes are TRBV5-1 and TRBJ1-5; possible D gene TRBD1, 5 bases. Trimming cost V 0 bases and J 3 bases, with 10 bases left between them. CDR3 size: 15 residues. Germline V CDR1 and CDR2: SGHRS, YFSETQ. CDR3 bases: TGCGCCAGCAGCTTGGCAGGGCAGGACAATCAGCCCCAGCATTTT. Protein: CASSLAGQDNQPQHF.

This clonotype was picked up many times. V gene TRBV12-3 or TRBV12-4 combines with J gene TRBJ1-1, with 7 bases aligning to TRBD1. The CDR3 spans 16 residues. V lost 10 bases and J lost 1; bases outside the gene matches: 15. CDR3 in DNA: TGTGCCATACCTCGGGGGACAGCCTCCTCGAACACTGAAGCTTTCTTT. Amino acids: CAIPRGTASSNTEAFF.

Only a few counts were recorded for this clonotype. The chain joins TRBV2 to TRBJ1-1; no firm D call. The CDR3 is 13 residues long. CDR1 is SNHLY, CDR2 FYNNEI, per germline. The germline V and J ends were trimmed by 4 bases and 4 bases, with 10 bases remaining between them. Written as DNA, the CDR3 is TGTGCCAGCAGTGCCCAGGACGGCACTGAAGCTTTCTTT. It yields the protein CASSAQDGTEAFF.

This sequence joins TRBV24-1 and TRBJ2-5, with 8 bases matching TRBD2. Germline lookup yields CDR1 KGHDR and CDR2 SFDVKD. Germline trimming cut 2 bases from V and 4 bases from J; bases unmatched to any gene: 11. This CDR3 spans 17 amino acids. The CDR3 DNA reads TGTGCCACCAGTGATTCGCACCAGCGGGAGACGGGAGAGACCCAGTACTTC. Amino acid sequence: CATSDSHQRETGETQYF.

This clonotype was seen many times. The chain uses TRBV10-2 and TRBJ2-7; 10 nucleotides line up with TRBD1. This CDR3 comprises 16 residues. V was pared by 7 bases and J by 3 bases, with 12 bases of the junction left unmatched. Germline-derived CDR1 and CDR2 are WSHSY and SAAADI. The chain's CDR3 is CASTRGWTGGFYEQYF. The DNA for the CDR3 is TGCGCCAGCACCCGAGGGTGGACAGGGGGGTTCTACGAGCAGTACTTC.